This T cell receptor beta chain came from a study of immune characterization of retroperitoneal liposarcoma. This clonotype showed up just a few times. TCRdb independently ran MiXCR on the PCR reads; one entry per CDR3 protein. The sample has 8,500 to 11,000 distinct CDR3 sequences, 28% seen once. The CDR3 has 14 amino acids. The V and J ends lost 8 bases and 13 bases respectively, with 24 bases between them. Per the germline V gene, CDR1 is MRHNA and CDR2 is SNTAGT. Sequenced input: tumor tissue. This TCR was sampled from a female donor with retroperitoneal liposarcoma. V usage is TRBV6-4 and J usage is TRBJ2-4; tentatively, D is TRBD1 or TRBD2 (6 bases each). The CDR3 protein is CASCLRGGDNEQYF. DNA of the CDR3: TGTGCCAGCTGCCTGAGGGGCGGGGACAATGAGCAGTACTTC.